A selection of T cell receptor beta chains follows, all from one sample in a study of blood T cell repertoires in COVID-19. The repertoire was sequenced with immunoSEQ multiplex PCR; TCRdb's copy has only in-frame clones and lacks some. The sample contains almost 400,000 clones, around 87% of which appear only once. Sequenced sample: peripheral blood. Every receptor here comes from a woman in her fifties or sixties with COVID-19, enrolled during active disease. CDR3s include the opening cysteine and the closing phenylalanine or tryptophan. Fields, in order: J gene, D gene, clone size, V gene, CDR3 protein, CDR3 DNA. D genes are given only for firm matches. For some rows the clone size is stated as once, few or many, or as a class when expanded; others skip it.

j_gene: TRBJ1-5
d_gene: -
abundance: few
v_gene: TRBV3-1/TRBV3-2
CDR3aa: CASSQDLNQPQHF
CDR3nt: TGTGCCAGCAGCCAAGATCTAAATCAGCCCCAGCATTTT

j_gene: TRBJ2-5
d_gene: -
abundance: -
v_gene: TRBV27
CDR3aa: CASSLPGASRETQYF
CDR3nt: TGTGCCAGCAGTTTGCCAGGGGCGAGTCGAGAGACCCAGTACTTC

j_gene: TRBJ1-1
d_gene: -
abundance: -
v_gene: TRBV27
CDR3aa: CASRREASIKAEAFF
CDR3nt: TGTGCCAGCAGGAGGGAAGCGTCGATTAAGGCTGAAGCTTTCTTT

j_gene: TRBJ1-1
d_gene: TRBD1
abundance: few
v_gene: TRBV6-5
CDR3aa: CASSYSNRGDEAFF
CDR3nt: TGTGCCAGCAGTTACTCGAACAGGGGGGATGAAGCTTTCTTT

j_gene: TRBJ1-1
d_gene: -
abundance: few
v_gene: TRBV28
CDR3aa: CASSLDWEGAFF
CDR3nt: TGTGCCAGCAGTTTAGATTGGGAGGGGGCTTTCTTT

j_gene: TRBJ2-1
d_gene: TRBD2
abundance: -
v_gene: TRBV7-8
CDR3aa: CASSLLPRLAGGFHEQFF
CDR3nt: TGTGCCAGCAGCTTATTACCCCGACTAGCGGGGGGCTTCCATGAGCAGTTCTTC

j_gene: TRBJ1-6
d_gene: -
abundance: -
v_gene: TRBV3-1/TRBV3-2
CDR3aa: CASSQGLRENSPLHF
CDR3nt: TGTGCCAGCAGCCAAGGCCTCAGGGAAAATTCACCCCTCCACTTT

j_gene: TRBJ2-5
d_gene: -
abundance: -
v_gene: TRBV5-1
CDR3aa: CASSTYTSETQYF
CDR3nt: TGCGCCAGCAGCACCTATACCTCAGAGACCCAGTACTTC

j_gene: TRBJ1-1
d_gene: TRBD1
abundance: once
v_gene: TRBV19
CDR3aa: CASSGGQENTEAFF
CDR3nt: TGTGCCAGTAGTGGGGGACAGGAGAACACTGAAGCTTTCTTT

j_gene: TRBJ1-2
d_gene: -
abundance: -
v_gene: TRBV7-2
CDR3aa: CASSLGGLGAYGYTF
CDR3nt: TGTGCCAGCAGCTTAGGCGGCCTGGGGGCCTATGGCTACACCTTC

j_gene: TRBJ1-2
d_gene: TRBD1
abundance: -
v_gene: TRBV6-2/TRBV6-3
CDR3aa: CASSPFLDDRVNYGYTF
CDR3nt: TGTGCCAGCAGCCCTTTCCTCGACGACAGGGTAAACTATGGCTACACCTTC

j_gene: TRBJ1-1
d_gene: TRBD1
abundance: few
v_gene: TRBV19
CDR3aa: CASRGTGTGNTEAFF
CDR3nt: TGTGCCAGTAGGGGTACCGGGACAGGGAACACTGAAGCTTTCTTT

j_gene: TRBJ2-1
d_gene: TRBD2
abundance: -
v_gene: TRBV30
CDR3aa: CAWAAPAGLAGKQFF
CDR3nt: TGTGCCTGGGCGGCTCCCGCGGGACTAGCGGGGAAGCAGTTCTTC

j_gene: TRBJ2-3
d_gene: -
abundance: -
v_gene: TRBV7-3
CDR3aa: CASSLEVGGASTDTQYF
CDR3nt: TGTGCCAGCAGCTTAGAGGTTGGAGGTGCTAGCACAGATACGCAGTATTTT

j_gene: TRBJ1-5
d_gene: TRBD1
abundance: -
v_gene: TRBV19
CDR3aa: CASRGTGASNQPQHF
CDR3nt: TGTGCCAGTAGGGGGACAGGGGCCAGCAATCAGCCCCAGCATTTT

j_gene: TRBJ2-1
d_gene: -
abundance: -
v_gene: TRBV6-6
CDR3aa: CATRGRGKVEQFF
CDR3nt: TGTGCCACTCGGGGGCGGGGGAAAGTTGAGCAGTTCTTC

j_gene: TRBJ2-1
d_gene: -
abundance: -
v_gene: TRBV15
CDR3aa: CATSRSGGAGEQFF
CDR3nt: TGTGCCACCAGCAGAAGCGGAGGCGCTGGTGAGCAGTTCTTC

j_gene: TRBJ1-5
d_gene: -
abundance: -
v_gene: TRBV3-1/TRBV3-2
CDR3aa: CASSPTREQPQHF
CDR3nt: TGTGCCAGCAGTCCTACCCGGGAACAGCCCCAGCATTTT

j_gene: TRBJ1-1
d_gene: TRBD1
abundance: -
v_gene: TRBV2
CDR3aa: CASSFGQGRNTEAFF
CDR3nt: TGTGCCAGCAGTTTCGGACAGGGGAGGAACACTGAAGCTTTCTTT

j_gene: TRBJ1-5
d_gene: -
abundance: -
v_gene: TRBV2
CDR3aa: CASSGEGLGPQHF
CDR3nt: TGTGCCAGCAGTGGAGAGGGACTAGGGCCCCAGCATTTT

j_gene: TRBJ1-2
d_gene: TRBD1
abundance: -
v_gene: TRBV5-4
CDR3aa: CASSLIYRGIGGYTF
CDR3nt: TGTGCCAGCAGCTTAATCTACAGGGGCATCGGCGGCTACACCTTC

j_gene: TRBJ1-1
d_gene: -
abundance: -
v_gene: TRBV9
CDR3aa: CASSPSGVFKNTEAFF
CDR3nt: TGTGCCAGCAGCCCATCAGGGGTTTTTAAGAACACTGAAGCTTTCTTT

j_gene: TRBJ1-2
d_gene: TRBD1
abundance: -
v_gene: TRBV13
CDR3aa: CASSYGQGADGYTF
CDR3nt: TGTGCCAGCAGCTACGGACAGGGGGCCGATGGCTACACCTTC

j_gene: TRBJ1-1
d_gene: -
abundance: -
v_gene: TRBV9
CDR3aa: CASTPTDLYAEAFF
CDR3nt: TGTGCCAGCACCCCGACAGACTTATATGCTGAAGCTTTCTTT

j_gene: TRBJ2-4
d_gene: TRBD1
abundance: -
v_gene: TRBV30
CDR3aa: CAWRTTGSTKNIQYF
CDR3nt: TGTGCCTGGAGAACGACAGGGAGTACCAAAAACATTCAGTACTTC

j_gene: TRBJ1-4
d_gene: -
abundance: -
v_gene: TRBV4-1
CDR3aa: CASSLIGISNEKLFF
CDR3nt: TGCGCCAGCAGCCTCATCGGTATTTCTAATGAAAAACTGTTTTTT

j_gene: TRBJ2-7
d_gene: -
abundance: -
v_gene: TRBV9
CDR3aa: CASSVDAGTSSSYEQYF
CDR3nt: TGTGCCAGCAGCGTTGACGCCGGGACAAGTTCTTCCTACGAGCAGTACTTC

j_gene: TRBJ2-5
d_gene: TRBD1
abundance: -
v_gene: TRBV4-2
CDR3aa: CASSRTPGTGEETQYF
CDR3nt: TGTGCCAGCAGCCGGACACCAGGGACAGGGGAAGAGACCCAGTACTTC

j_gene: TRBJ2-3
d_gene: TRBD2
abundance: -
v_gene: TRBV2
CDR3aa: CASRERGEADTQYF
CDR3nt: TGTGCCAGCAGGGAGCGGGGGGAGGCAGATACGCAGTATTTT

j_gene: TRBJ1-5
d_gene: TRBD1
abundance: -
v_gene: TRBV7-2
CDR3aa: CASSYDTGGPQHF
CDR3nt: TGTGCCAGCAGCTACGACACAGGGGGGCCCCAGCATTTT

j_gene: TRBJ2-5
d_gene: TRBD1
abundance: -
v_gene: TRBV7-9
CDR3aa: CASSYGQGANIQETQYF
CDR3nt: TGTGCCAGCAGCTATGGACAGGGGGCGAATATCCAAGAGACCCAGTACTTC

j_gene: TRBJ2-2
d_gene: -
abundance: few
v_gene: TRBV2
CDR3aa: CASSRDQAGELFF
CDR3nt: TGTGCCAGCAGTCGTGACCAGGCCGGGGAGCTGTTTTTT

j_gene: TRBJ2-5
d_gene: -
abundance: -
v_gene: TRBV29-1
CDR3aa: CSAGLSVPETQYF
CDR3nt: TGCAGCGCCGGTCTATCGGTGCCGGAGACCCAGTACTTC

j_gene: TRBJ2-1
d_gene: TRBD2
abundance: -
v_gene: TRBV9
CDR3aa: CASSVGLAGAPWSEQFF
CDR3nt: TGTGCCAGCAGCGTAGGGCTAGCGGGGGCCCCATGGAGTGAGCAGTTCTTC

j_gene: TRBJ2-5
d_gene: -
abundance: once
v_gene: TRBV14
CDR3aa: CASSQDTGVPQETQYF
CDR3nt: TGTGCCAGCAGCCAAGACACGGGAGTTCCTCAAGAGACCCAGTACTTC

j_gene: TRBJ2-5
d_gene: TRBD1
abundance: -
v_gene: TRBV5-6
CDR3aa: CASSSRRDRGMVETQYF
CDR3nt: TGTGCCAGCAGCTCGCGGAGGGACAGGGGGATGGTGGAGACCCAGTACTTC

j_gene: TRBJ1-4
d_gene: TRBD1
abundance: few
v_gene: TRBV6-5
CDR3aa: CASRGQGGANEKLFF
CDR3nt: TGTGCCAGCAGGGGGCAGGGGGGAGCTAATGAAAAACTGTTTTTT

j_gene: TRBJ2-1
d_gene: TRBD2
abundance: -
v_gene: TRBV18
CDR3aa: CASSPPLAGGGEQFF
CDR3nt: TGTGCCAGCTCACCTCCCCTAGCGGGGGGTGGCGAGCAGTTCTTC

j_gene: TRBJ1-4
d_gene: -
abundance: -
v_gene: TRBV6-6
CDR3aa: CASSYGRAFVEKLFF
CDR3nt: TGTGCCAGCAGTTATGGCAGGGCCTTTGTTGAAAAACTGTTTTTT

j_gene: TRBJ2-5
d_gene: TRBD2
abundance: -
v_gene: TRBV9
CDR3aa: CASSVGRGGQETQYF
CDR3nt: TGTGCCAGCAGCGTAGGCCGGGGGGGCCAAGAGACCCAGTACTTC

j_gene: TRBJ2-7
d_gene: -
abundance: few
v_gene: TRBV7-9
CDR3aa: CASSLSGIEAEQYF
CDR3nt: TGTGCCAGCAGCCTATCAGGGATCGAGGCCGAGCAGTACTTC

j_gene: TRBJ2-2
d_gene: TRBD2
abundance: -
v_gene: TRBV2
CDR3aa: CASSEARLAGNTGELFF
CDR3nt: TGTGCCAGCAGTGAGGCCAGACTAGCGGGGAACACCGGGGAGCTGTTTTTT

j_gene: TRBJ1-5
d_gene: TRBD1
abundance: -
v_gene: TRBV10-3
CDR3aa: CAIAGTGDSNQPQHF
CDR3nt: TGTGCCATCGCGGGGACAGGTGATAGCAATCAGCCCCAGCATTTT

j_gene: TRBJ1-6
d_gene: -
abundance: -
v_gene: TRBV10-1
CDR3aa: CASSAFSGESSYNSPLHF
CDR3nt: TGCGCCAGCAGTGCGTTCTCAGGGGAAAGCTCCTATAATTCACCCCTCCACTTT

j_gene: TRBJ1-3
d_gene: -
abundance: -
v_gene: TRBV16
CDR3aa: CASSQSHTSGNTIYF
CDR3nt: TGTGCCAGCAGCCAATCCCACACCTCTGGAAACACCATATATTTT

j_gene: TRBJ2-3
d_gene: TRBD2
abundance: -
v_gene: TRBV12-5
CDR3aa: CASGIGTTADTDTQYF
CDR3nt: TGTGCTAGTGGTATCGGGACTACCGCAGACACAGATACGCAGTATTTT

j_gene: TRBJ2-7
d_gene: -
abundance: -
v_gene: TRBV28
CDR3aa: CASSAPSEQYF
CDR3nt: TGTGCCAGCAGTGCCCCGAGCGAGCAGTACTTC

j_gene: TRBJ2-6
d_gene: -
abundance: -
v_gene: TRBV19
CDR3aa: CASSPGGPGSSGANVLTF
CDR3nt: TGTGCCAGTAGCCCCGGTGGTCCAGGATCCTCTGGGGCCAACGTCCTGACTTTC

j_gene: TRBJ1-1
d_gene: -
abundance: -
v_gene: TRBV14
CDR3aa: CASSQQRGTEAFF
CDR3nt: TGTGCCAGCAGCCAACAACGGGGCACTGAAGCTTTCTTT

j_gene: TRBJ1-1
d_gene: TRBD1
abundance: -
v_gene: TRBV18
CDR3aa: CASSEGQGRTEAFF
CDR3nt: TGTGCCAGCTCAGAAGGACAGGGACGAACTGAAGCTTTCTTT

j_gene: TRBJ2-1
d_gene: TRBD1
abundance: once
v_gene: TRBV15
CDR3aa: CATSRDGTGYNGEQFF
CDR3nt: TGTGCCACCAGCAGAGACGGGACAGGGTATAATGGTGAGCAGTTCTTC

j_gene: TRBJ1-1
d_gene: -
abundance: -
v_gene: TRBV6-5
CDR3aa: CASTPPGSGTEAFF
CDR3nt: TGTGCCAGCACCCCCCCCGGGTCGGGTACTGAAGCTTTCTTT

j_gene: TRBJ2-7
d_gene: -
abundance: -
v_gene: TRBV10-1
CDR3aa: CASSEDERHEQYF
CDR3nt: TGCGCCAGCAGTGAGGATGAGAGGCACGAGCAGTACTTC

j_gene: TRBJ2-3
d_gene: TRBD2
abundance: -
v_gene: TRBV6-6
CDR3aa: CASRARAGADTQYF
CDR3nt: TGTGCCAGCAGGGCCCGAGCGGGGGCCGATACGCAGTATTTT

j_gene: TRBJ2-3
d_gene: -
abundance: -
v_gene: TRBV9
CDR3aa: CASSVYQVTDTQYF
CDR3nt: TGTGCCAGCAGCGTGTATCAGGTCACAGATACGCAGTATTTT

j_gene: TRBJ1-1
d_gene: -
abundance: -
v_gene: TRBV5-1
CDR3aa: CASSFGGGLDGTEAFF
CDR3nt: TGCGCCAGCAGCTTTGGCGGGGGGCTTGATGGCACTGAAGCTTTCTTT

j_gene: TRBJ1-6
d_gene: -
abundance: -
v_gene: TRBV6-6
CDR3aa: CASSQTSSGSSYNSPLHF
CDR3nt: TGTGCCAGCAGTCAGACTTCAAGCGGGAGCTCCTATAATTCACCCCTCCACTTT

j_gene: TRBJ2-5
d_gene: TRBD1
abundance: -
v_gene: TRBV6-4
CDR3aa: CASSADRGETQYF
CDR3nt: TGTGCCAGCAGTGCGGACAGGGGAGAGACCCAGTACTTC